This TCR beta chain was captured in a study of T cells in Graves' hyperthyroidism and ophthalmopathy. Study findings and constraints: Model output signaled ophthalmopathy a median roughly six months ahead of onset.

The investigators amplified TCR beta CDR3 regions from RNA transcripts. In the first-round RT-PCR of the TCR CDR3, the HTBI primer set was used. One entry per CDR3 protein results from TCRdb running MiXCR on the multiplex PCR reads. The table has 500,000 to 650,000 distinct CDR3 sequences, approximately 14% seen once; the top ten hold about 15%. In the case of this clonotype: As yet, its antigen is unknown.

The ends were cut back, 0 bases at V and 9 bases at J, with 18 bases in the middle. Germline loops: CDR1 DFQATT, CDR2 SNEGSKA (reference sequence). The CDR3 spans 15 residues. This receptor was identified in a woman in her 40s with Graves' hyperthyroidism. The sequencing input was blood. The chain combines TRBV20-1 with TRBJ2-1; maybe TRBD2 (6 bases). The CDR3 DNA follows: TGCAGTGCTAGAGATACGGCTACGCTCGGGGGTGAGCAGTTCTTC. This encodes CSARDTATLGGEQFF.